Following are 10 T cell receptor beta chains from one sample sequenced in a study of control samples from healthy donors and cancer patients. The method was immunoSEQ multiplex PCR; TCRdb's version includes in-frame clones alone and lacks a portion of them. The repertoire has 150,000 or so clones, over 85% of them found once; the top ten carry almost 6%. The source material was blood. The receptor set was obtained from a man in his late teens or twenties in good health.

The V call is TRBV29-1, the J call TRBJ2-7, with D unclear. The V end lost 5 bases, the J end lost 3 bases, and 14 bases lay between the germline ends. CDR3 length equals 13 residues. Germline V gene sequence: CDR1 SQVTM, CDR2 ANQGSEA. DNA for the CDR3: TGCAGCGTTCTTACTTTAAACAGCTACGAGCAGTACTTC. Its protein product is CSVLTLNSYEQYF.

The CDR3 loop is CASSQTGGTYEQYF. In nucleotides, the CDR3 is TGCGCCAGCAGCCAAACGGGGGGTACCTACGAGCAGTACTTC. V and J are TRBV4-1 and TRBJ2-7; 7 bases align to TRBD2. Per the germline V gene, CDR1 is MGHRA and CDR2 is YSYEKL. Trimming removed 2 bases from V and 2 bases from J; junction bases left unmatched: 3. The CDR3 loop spans 14 amino acids.

V and J are TRBV7-6 and TRBJ2-7; possibly TRBD1 for D (5 bases). Trimming shortened V by 5 bases and J by 2 bases, and 16 bases separated the two germline ends. The CDR3 totals 15 residues. From germline, CDR1 is SGHVS and CDR2 FNYEAQ. In nucleotides, the CDR3 is TGTGCCAGCAGCGATGGGGCCCGCCTCCCCTACGAGCAGTACTTC. Its translation is CASSDGARLPYEQYF.

The V gene is TRBV6-5, the J gene TRBJ1-1; D call uncertain. V was clipped by 0 bases and J by 8 bases, with 10 bases between them. The CDR3 is 13 amino acids. Germline-derived CDR1 and CDR2 are MNHEY and SVGAGI. DNA of the CDR3: TGTGCCAGCAGTTACTCATCCGTCGGGGAAGCTTTCTTT. Its protein product is CASSYSSVGEAFF.

The chain uses TRBV29-1 and TRBJ1-1, with D possibly TRBD1 on 5 matching bases. Trimming cost V 7 bases and J 1 base, with 13 bases left between them. CDR1 and CDR2 from the germline V gene are SQVTM and ANQGSEA. CDR3 length: 13 residues. CDR3 DNA: TGCAGCGCTGGAGTTGGGGGGAACACTGAAGCTTTCTTT. Protein sequence: CSAGVGGNTEAFF.

The gene calls are TRBV6-1 and TRBJ1-1, with D possibly being TRBD1 (6 bases). The CDR3 is made up of 14 amino acids. Trimming cost V 3 bases and J 5 bases, with 13 bases left between them. The germline V gene has CDR1 MNHNS and CDR2 SASEGT. The DNA for the CDR3 is TGTGCCAGCAGTGACGGCAGGGGTTGGACTGAAGCTTTCTTT. As protein: CASSDGRGWTEAFF.

V usage is TRBV2 and J usage is TRBJ2-6; weak D call: TRBD1 (5 bases). The ends were cut back, 4 bases at V and 0 bases at J, with 7 bases in the middle. Germline V gene sequence: CDR1 SNHLY, CDR2 FYNNEI. This CDR3 region has 15 residues. The CDR3 DNA reads TGTGCCAGCAGTGCGGACATCTCTGGGGCCAACGTCCTGACTTTC. It translates to CASSADISGANVLTF. The whole variable domain, remainder taken from reference TRBV2 and TRBJ2-6, is EPEVTQTPSHQVTQMGQEVILRCVPISNHLYFYWYRQILGQKVEFLVSFYNNEISEKSEIFDDQFSVERPDGSNFTLKIRSTKLEDSAMYFCASSADISGANVLTFGAGSRLTVL.

The rearrangement links TRBV5-6 to TRBJ2-2; tentative D call: TRBD2 (7 bases). Per the germline V gene, CDR1 is SGHDT and CDR2 is YYEEEE. The V gene lost 3 bases and the J gene lost 5 bases, with 17 bases spanning the gap. The CDR3 totals 16 residues. The CDR3 DNA reads TGTGCCAGCAGCTGGACCGGGGGGCCGAGGACCGGGGAGCTGTTTTTT. Protein sequence: CASSWTGGPRTGELFF.

The chain uses TRBV9 and TRBJ1-6; D unresolved. Trimming removed 4 bases from V and 4 bases from J, with 9 bases in between. CDR1 is SGDLS and CDR2 is YYNGEE in the germline V gene. This CDR3 is built from 14 residues. CDR3 amino acids: CASSSEVYNSPLHF. The CDR3 DNA reads as TGTGCCAGCAGCTCGGAGGTGTATAATTCACCCCTCCACTTT. The full variable domain, completed using reference TRBV9 and TRBJ1-6, is DSGVTQTPKHLITATGQRVTLRCSPRSGDLSVYWYQQSLDQGLQFLIQYYNGEERAKGNILERFSAQQFPDLHSELNLSSLELGDSALYFCASSSEVYNSPLHFGNGTRLTVT.

The V and J genes are TRBV12-5 and TRBJ2-7; 11 positions agree with TRBD2. Germline CDR1 is LGHNT and CDR2 is FRNRAP. There are 13 residues in the CDR3. V was clipped by 3 bases and J by 9 bases; unmatched bases: 4. CDR3 region: CASGFGTSGLQYF. The CDR3 bases are TGTGCTAGTGGTTTTGGGACTAGCGGTTTGCAGTACTTC. Complete variable domain (other parts from reference TRBV12-5 and TRBJ2-7): DARVTQTPRHKVTEMGQEVTMRCQPILGHNTVFWYRQTMMQGLELLAYFRNRAPLDDSGMPKDRFSAEMPDATLATLKIQPSEPRDSAVYFCASGFGTSGLQYFGPGTRLTVT.